This TCR beta chain appears in the sequencing data of a study of blood T cell repertoires in COVID-19. Seattle's cohort entered during active infection and was followed longitudinally. In the original analysis: Estimated nucleated cell counts came from reference gene primer amplification. Method: immunoSEQ multiplex PCR; TCRdb's copy keeps in-frame clones and lacks some. D and trimming come from the DNA, and the V and J calls and clone size come from that table. The sample holds around 300,000 clones, approximately 92% seen once. Between the trimmed V and J ends, which lost 0 bases and 2 bases, there was a span of 13 bases. Germline V gene data show CDR1 as PRHDT and CDR2 as FYEKMQ (reference sequence). The CDR3 is 16 amino acids.

The J gene is TRBJ2-5, the V gene TRBV13; D is unresolved. Material for sequencing was peripheral blood. The receptor's source is a woman younger than 45 with COVID-19, enrolled during active disease. The CDR3 coding sequence is TGTGCCAGCAGCTTAGGTGGCGGCGTTTTTCAAGAGACCCAGTACTTC. The encoded protein is CASSLGGGVFQETQYF.